These 26 T cell receptor beta chains were sequenced from one sample in a study of cytomegalovirus exposure and HLA in healthy donors listed by TCRdb under 2017. The library was made by the immunoSEQ multiplex PCR assay. The multiplex PCR relied on a mix of 60 forward primers for TCR Vbeta segments and 13 reverse primers for TCR Jbeta segments. Not all clones reach the TCRdb copy of this immuneACCESS table, which keeps in-frame sequences only. Checked studies attribute under half of the gap to unresolved V genes and leave the rest unexplained. The sample table lists more than 85,000 clones, 78% of them with a count of one. The ten largest clones capture roughly 1.2% of the sample. Sequences were obtained from PBMCs. Receptor source: a man aged 30 to 45 in good health and CMV-seronegative.

The chain uses TRBV29-1 and TRBJ2-1, with D maybe TRBD1 (6 bases). There are 15 residues in the CDR3. V was cut by 8 bases and J by 3 bases, with 20 bases left in between. The germline V gene encodes CDR1 SQVTM and CDR2 ANQGSEA. The CDR3: CSTPGAALGYNEQFF. The CDR3 bases are TGCAGCACCCCAGGGGCAGCCTTGGGCTACAATGAGCAGTTCTTC.

The chain carries TRBV5-4 and TRBJ2-5; TRBD2 aligns across 12 bases. Trimming at V came to 1 base and at J to 4 bases, leaving 8 bases not matched to a gene. This CDR3 comprises 17 residues. Germline CDR1 and CDR2: SGHNT and YYREEE (reference sequence). CDR3 in amino acids: CASSLNTPTSGRETQYF. The CDR3 nucleotides read TGTGCCAGCAGCTTGAACACGCCGACTAGCGGGAGAGAGACCCAGTACTTC.

The V gene is TRBV7-9, the J gene TRBJ2-4; possible D gene TRBD1, 6 bases. Germline V lookup: CDR1 SEHNR, CDR2 FQNEAQ (reference sequence). Trimming pared 5 bases from V and 2 bases from J, leaving 16 bases between. CDR3 length: 16 residues. CDR3 in amino acids: CASSTTWTEPKNIQYF. The CDR3 DNA reads as TGTGCCAGCAGCACGACCTGGACAGAGCCCAAAAACATTCAGTACTTC.

This chain joins TRBV19 and TRBJ1-6; the D gene is possibly TRBD1 (6 bases). Germline assignment: CDR1 LNHDA and CDR2 SQIVND (reference sequence). CDR3 size: 16 residues. Trimming shortened V by 6 bases and J by 1 base, and 13 bases separated the two germline ends. CDR3 residues: CASRPDRSSYNSPLHF. DNA of the CDR3: TGTGCCAGTAGACCTGACAGGTCTTCCTATAATTCACCCCTCCACTTT.

The gene calls are TRBV9 and TRBJ1-6; 7 bases are a match to TRBD1. Germline assignment: CDR1 SGDLS and CDR2 YYNGEE. Germline trimming cut 3 bases from V and 7 bases from J; bases unmatched to any gene: 7. This CDR3 is built from 15 residues. CDR3 residues: CASSASGTENSPLHF. The CDR3 coding sequence is TGTGCCAGCAGCGCTTCCGGGACAGAGAATTCACCCCTCCACTTT.

Only a few counts were recorded for this clone. The chain recombines TRBV7-8 with TRBJ2-7, with a possible D match to TRBD2 (5 bases). Trimming took off 0 bases at V and 0 bases at J, with 9 bases between the two ends. The CDR3 extends over 15 amino acids. Germline values: CDR1 SGHVS, CDR2 FQNEAQ. The CDR3 DNA reads TGTGCCAGCAGCTTAGCGGACGGGGACTCCTACGAGCAGTACTTC. This gives the protein CASSLADGDSYEQYF. The full variable domain, completed using reference TRBV7-8 and TRBJ2-7, is GAGVSQSPRYKVAKRGQDVALRCDPISGHVSLFWYQQALGQGPEFLTYFQNEAQLDKSGLPSDRFFAERPEGSVSTLKIQRTQQEDSAVYLCASSLADGDSYEQYFGPGTRLTVT.

This clone appeared once. This chain uses TRBV5-1 with TRBJ2-7; the match to TRBD1 covers 11 bases. The CDR3 is 16 residues long. The J segment lost 2 bases and the V segment lost 0 bases, leaving 4 bases of the junction unmatched. CDR1 is SGHRS, CDR2 YFSETQ, per germline. CDR3 residues: CASSLAGTGGAYEQYF. In DNA form, the CDR3 reads TGCGCCAGCAGCTTGGCCGGGACAGGGGGTGCCTACGAGCAGTACTTC.

The rearrangement uses TRBV10-1 and TRBJ1-2; tentatively, D is TRBD1 (5 bases). The CDR3 loop spans 14 amino acids. Germline V gene sequence: CDR1 WNHNN, CDR2 SYGVQD (reference sequence). The germline V and J ends were trimmed by 3 bases and 7 bases, with 15 bases remaining between them. The CDR3 region is CASSDNRGFGGYTF. The CDR3 region has the DNA TGCGCCAGCAGTGATAACCGGGGGTTCGGTGGCTACACCTTC.

The chain employs TRBV10-1 and TRBJ2-3, with D possibly being TRBD1 (6 bases). The ends were cut back, 4 bases at V and 4 bases at J, with 18 bases in the middle. Germline V CDR1 and CDR2: WNHNN, SYGVQD (reference sequence). The CDR3 contains 16 residues. CDR3 DNA: TGCGCCAGCAGTGGCCAAGATAACACAGGGTCAGATACGCAGTATTTT. Its translation: CASSGQDNTGSDTQYF.

The chain has TRBV23-1 and TRBJ2-3, with TRBD1 identical over 12 bases. TRBV23-1 belongs to the ORF category, with a function that is uncertain. The CDR3 consists of 14 residues. V was clipped by 8 bases and J by 3 bases; unmatched bases: 3. The CDR3 spells CASGDRGLTDTQYF. CDR3 DNA sequence: TGCGCCAGCGGGGACAGGGGGCTTACAGATACGCAGTATTTT.

The CDR3 DNA sequence: TGTGCCAGCAGCCAAAGACAGGGATCCGACTATGGCTACACCTTC. Translating gives CASSQRQGSDYGYTF. The chain joins TRBV4-2 to TRBJ1-2; 7 bases fit TRBD1. The CDR3 loop spans 15 amino acids. The J segment lost 3 bases and the V segment lost 2 bases, leaving 6 bases of the junction unmatched. Germline assignment: CDR1 LGHNA and CDR2 YNFKEQ.

This clone was observed once. This chain uses TRBV13 with TRBJ2-5; 8 nucleotides match TRBD1. The trim removed 5 bases at V and 4 bases at J, leaving 6 bases unmatched. CDR1 PRHDT and CDR2 FYEKMQ come from the germline V gene (reference sequence). CDR3 length: 14 residues. CDR3 protein: CASSPRTGRETQYF. The CDR3 nucleotides are TGTGCCAGCAGCCCCAGGACAGGGAGAGAGACCCAGTACTTC.

The count of this clone is one. J is TRBJ1-2 and V is TRBV5-1, with 11 bases matching TRBD1. The germline gives CDR1 SGHRS, CDR2 YFSETQ. The CDR3 consists of 14 residues. V lost 4 bases, J lost 6 bases, and 5 bases stayed unmatched. The CDR3 sequence: CASSTDRGHDGYTF. The CDR3, as DNA: TGCGCCAGCAGCACGGACAGGGGGCATGATGGCTACACCTTC.

V is TRBV14 and J is TRBJ2-1; 7 bases align to TRBD2. Germline CDR1 is SGHDN and CDR2 is FVKESK. J was trimmed by 0 bases and V by 4 bases; bases with no gene match: 6. The CDR3 runs to 16 residues. CDR3 loop: CASSRLAASSYNEQFF. The CDR3 region has the DNA TGTGCCAGCAGCCGGCTAGCGGCTAGCTCCTACAATGAGCAGTTCTTC.

V is TRBV4-3 and J is TRBJ2-5; no clear D. The end of the DNA is better explained by TRBJ2-7, so the J call may be wrong. Looked up from germline, CDR1 is LGHNA and CDR2 is YSLEER. The CDR3 has 16 residues. As DNA, the CDR3 is TGCGCCAGCAGCCAAGATGTTGGGCAGATCTCCTACGAGCAGTACTTC. This translates into CASSQDVGQISYEQYF.

Concerning this clone: One junction end disagrees with the germline gene, perhaps due to a read error. This sequence joins TRBV5-5 and TRBJ1-6, with D possibly being TRBD1 (5 bases). The germline gives CDR1 SGHKS, CDR2 YYEKEE (reference sequence). This CDR3 comprises 14 residues. The CDR3 DNA follows: TGTGCCAGCAGCTTGGGACAGTATAATTCATCCCTCCACTTT. Protein product: CASSLGQYNSSLHF.

This chain connects TRBV4-3 to TRBJ1-1; possible D gene TRBD1, 5 bases. CDR3 length: 17 residues. Germline-derived CDR1 and CDR2 are LGHNA and YSLEER. Trimming left V 0 bases short and J 10 bases short, with 24 bases between. CDR3 protein: CASSQEGASKGLEGAFF. The CDR3 nucleotides read TGCGCCAGCAGCCAAGAAGGAGCCTCGAAGGGGCTGGAAGGAGCTTTCTTT.

The chain combines TRBV15 with TRBJ2-7; no clear D. Trimming pared 1 base from V and 6 bases from J, leaving 7 bases between. Per germline, CDR1 LNHNV and CDR2 YYDKDF (reference sequence). The CDR3 covers 12 residues. The CDR3 spells CATSRAGFEQYF. The CDR3 nucleotides are TGTGCCACCAGCAGAGCCGGTTTCGAGCAGTACTTC.

The rearrangement uses TRBV2 and TRBJ1-1; TRBD1 matches at 7 bases. After removal of 6 bases from V and 3 bases from J, the junction contained 4 bases not matched to a gene. This CDR3 is built from 13 residues. Germline V gene lookup returns CDR1 SNHLY and CDR2 FYNNEI. The CDR3 coding sequence is TGTGCCAGCAGAGCAGACAGGGACACTGAAGCTTTCTTT. As protein: CASRADRDTEAFF.

This sequence joins TRBV27 and TRBJ2-7; 7 nucleotides match TRBD1. Trimming removed 0 bases from V and 7 bases from J; junction bases left unmatched: 15. Germline V gene data show CDR1 as MNHEY and CDR2 as SMNVEV (reference sequence). The CDR3 sequence is 17 residues long. Here the CDR3 reads CASSLSPGTEGEMEQYF. DNA of the CDR3: TGTGCCAGCAGTTTATCCCCCGGGACAGAGGGGGAGATGGAGCAGTACTTC.

The chain combines TRBV5-1 with TRBJ2-7; a possible D gene is TRBD1 (6 bases). Trimming cost V 0 bases and J 3 bases, with 7 bases left between them. This CDR3 contains 13 residues. Germline-derived CDR1 and CDR2 are SGHRS and YFSETQ. The CDR3 is CASSLVGGYEQYF. The DNA of the CDR3 is TGCGCCAGCAGCTTGGTAGGGGGCTACGAGCAGTACTTC.

The V and J genes are TRBV11-3 and TRBJ2-1, with a weak D call TRBD2 (6 bases). The CDR3 is 13 amino acids. Germline values: CDR1 SGHNT, CDR2 YENEEA. V dropped 4 bases and J dropped 9 bases, with 13 bases sitting between them. CDR3 bases: TGTGCCAGCAGCTCAGAGGTGCGGGGTGAGCAGTTCTTC. It is translated as CASSSEVRGEQFF.

Only a few counts were recorded for this clone. The chain is built from TRBV2 and TRBJ1-2; no reliable D call. The V and J ends lost 5 bases and 0 bases respectively, with 13 bases between them. Germline lookup yields CDR1 SNHLY and CDR2 FYNNEI. The CDR3 is made up of 15 amino acids. For the CDR3, the DNA is TGTGCCAGCAGTCCCCACCAGCGCGCTAACTATGGCTACACCTTC. Its protein is CASSPHQRANYGYTF. Full variable domain (outside the CDR3, taken from reference TRBV2 and TRBJ1-2): EPEVTQTPSHQVTQMGQEVILRCVPISNHLYFYWYRQILGQKVEFLVSFYNNEISEKSEIFDDQFSVERPDGSNFTLKIRSTKLEDSAMYFCASSPHQRANYGYTFGSGTRLTVV.

This chain links TRBV7-6 with TRBJ1-5; TRBD1 aligns across 7 bases. CDR3 length equals 14 residues. CDR1 is SGHVS, CDR2 FNYEAQ, per germline. V trimming: 5 bases; J trimming: 2 bases; junction bases outside the gene matches: 3. The CDR3 sequence is CASSLDRGNQPQHF. For the CDR3, the DNA is TGTGCCAGCAGCCTTGACAGGGGCAATCAGCCCCAGCATTTT. Combining the CDR3 with reference TRBV7-6 and TRBJ1-5 gives the whole variable domain GAGVSQSPRYKVTKRGQDVALRCDPISGHVSLYWYRQALGQGPEFLTYFNYEAQQDKSGLPNDRFSAERPEGSISTLTIQRTEQRDSAMYRCASSLDRGNQPQHFGDGTRLSIL.

V usage is TRBV11-3 and J usage is TRBJ2-7, with TRBD2 matching 10 bases. Trimming removed 1 base from V and 2 bases from J; junction bases left unmatched: 8. The germline gives CDR1 SGHNT, CDR2 YENEEA. The CDR3 consists of 17 residues. The CDR3 DNA follows: TGTGCCAGCAGCTTAGGGCGGGGGACTAGCGCACCCTACGAGCAGTACTTC. Encoded protein: CASSLGRGTSAPYEQYF.

This clone was seen a handful of times. The genes are TRBV13 and TRBJ2-5; TRBD2 matches at 7 bases. Trimming at V came to 3 bases and at J to 6 bases, leaving 4 bases not matched to a gene. In germline, CDR1 is PRHDT, CDR2 FYEKMQ (reference sequence). The CDR3 is 13 amino acids. The chain's CDR3 is CASSFGGTKTQYF. The CDR3 DNA is TGTGCCAGCAGCTTCGGGGGGACTAAGACCCAGTACTTC.